Each of the 13 T cell receptor beta chains below was sequenced from the same sample in a study of blood T cell repertoires in COVID-19. TCRdb's table, derived via immunoSEQ multiplex PCR, lists solely in-frame clones and lacks some. The table has 150,000 to 200,000 clones, 82% seen once. The sequencing sample was made of peripheral blood. These receptor sequences come from a woman between 40 and 55 years old with COVID-19, enrolled during active disease.

A few counts support this clone. The rearrangement uses TRBV27 and TRBJ1-1, with 8 positions matching TRBD1. V was pared by 5 bases and J by 4 bases, with 3 bases of the junction left unmatched. CDR3 size: 13 residues. Germline V gene lookup returns CDR1 MNHEY and CDR2 SMNVEV (reference sequence). The CDR3: CASSPTGVTEAFF. The CDR3 DNA is TGTGCCAGCAGTCCGACAGGGGTCACTGAAGCTTTCTTT.

The rearrangement links TRBV28 to TRBJ2-7; possibly TRBD2 for D (5 bases). Germline CDR1 is MDHEN and CDR2 is SYDVKM. This CDR3 contains 15 residues. Trimming took 6 bases from V and 4 from J, leaving 19 bases between them. CDR3 protein: CASRTGRAAEYEQYF. CDR3 sequence (DNA): TGTGCCAGCAGAACTGGGCGGGCAGCTGAGTACGAGCAGTACTTC.

The chain employs TRBV7-6 and TRBJ2-3; perhaps TRBD1 as D (5 bases). With 1 base removed from V and 2 bases from J, the gap between germline ends came to 25 bases. This CDR3 has 20 amino acids. The germline V gene has CDR1 SGHVS and CDR2 FNYEAQ. In DNA form, the CDR3 reads TGTGCCAGCAGCTTAGACGCCCCGAGACAGCAAAGGAACATCACAGATACGCAGTATTTT. Protein: CASSLDAPRQQRNITDTQYF.

This clone is judged medium-sized. This chain links TRBV27 with TRBJ1-6; maybe TRBD1 (5 bases). This CDR3 spans 16 amino acids. The V and J ends lost 6 bases and 1 base respectively, with 13 bases between them. Per germline, CDR1 MNHEY and CDR2 SMNVEV (reference sequence). The CDR3 DNA is TGTGCCAGCAGCTCCCTGGGGCAGTCCTATAATTCACCCCTCCACTTT. Translation: CASSSLGQSYNSPLHF.

This chain joins TRBV30 and TRBJ2-5; 9 bases are a match to TRBD1. V was clipped by 2 bases and J by 2 bases; unmatched bases: 3. From germline, CDR1 is GTSNPN and CDR2 SVGIG (reference sequence). This CDR3 has 14 residues. CDR3 DNA sequence: TGTGCCTGGAGTCGGGACAGGGTACAAGAGACCCAGTACTTC. This codes for CAWSRDRVQETQYF.

This clone was detected only a few times. This chain's CDR3 is CAWGLDSSGNTIYF. The DNA of the CDR3 is TGTGCCTGGGGACTGGACAGCTCTGGAAACACCATATATTTT. The rearrangement links TRBV30 to TRBJ1-3; maybe TRBD1 (6 bases). Trimming cost V 5 bases and J 0 bases, with 11 bases left between them. The length of the CDR3 is 14 residues. The germline CDR1 and CDR2 sequences are GTSNPN and SVGIG (reference sequence).

J is TRBJ2-2 and V is TRBV6-5; 12 nucleotides match TRBD2. The CDR3 extends over 14 amino acids. CDR1 and CDR2 (germline): MNHEY, SVGAGI. V lost 8 bases, J lost 5 bases, and 3 bases stayed unmatched. CDR3 amino acids: CASASGGDTGELFF. The CDR3 region has the DNA TGTGCCAGCGCTAGCGGGGGGGATACCGGGGAGCTGTTTTTT.

This clone was seen a few times. The V and J genes are TRBV2 and TRBJ1-1; possibly TRBD1 for D (5 bases). CDR1 SNHLY and CDR2 FYNNEI come from the germline V gene. V was cut by 7 bases and J by 1 base, with 16 bases left in between. CDR3 length equals 15 residues. CDR3 residues: CASIQGETQNTEAFF. DNA of the CDR3: TGTGCCAGCATCCAAGGGGAAACCCAGAACACTGAAGCTTTCTTT.

This chain uses TRBV28 with TRBJ1-5; D might be TRBD1 (5 bases). CDR1 MDHEN and CDR2 SYDVKM come from the germline V gene. The V and J ends lost 7 bases and 0 bases respectively, with 16 bases between them. The CDR3 contains 16 residues. CDR3 loop: CASTPGTFYSNQPQHF. In DNA form, the CDR3 reads TGTGCCAGCACTCCAGGGACTTTTTATAGCAATCAGCCCCAGCATTTT.

Many counts were recorded for this clone. This chain connects TRBV6-6 to TRBJ1-5; a possible D gene is TRBD1 (6 bases). V gave up 6 bases and J gave up 7 bases, with 16 bases separating them. The CDR3 spans 14 residues. Looked up from germline, CDR1 is MNHNY and CDR2 is SVGAGI (reference sequence). This chain's CDR3 is CASSHDRRRQPQHF. The CDR3 nucleotides read TGTGCCAGCAGCCATGACAGGCGGCGCCAGCCCCAGCATTTT.

V and J are TRBV19 and TRBJ1-1; D is unresolved. CDR1 is LNHDA and CDR2 is SQIVND in the germline V gene (reference sequence). Between the trimmed V and J ends, which lost 6 bases and 8 bases, there was a span of 16 bases. This CDR3 comprises 13 residues. As DNA, the CDR3 is TGTGCCAGTAGGATGATGGGCTCAACAGAAGCTTTCTTT. Translating gives CASRMMGSTEAFF.

About this clone: This CDR3 is also generated by other DNA sequences in the sample. The chain links TRBV27 to TRBJ1-4; 10 nucleotides match TRBD1. V shed 2 bases, J shed 6 bases, and the junction held 3 bases outside the gene matches. CDR1 is MNHEY, CDR2 SMNVEV, per germline (reference sequence). CDR3 length: 15 residues. The chain's CDR3 is CASSLLTGGYEKLFF. The CDR3 DNA follows: TGTGCCAGCAGTTTACTGACAGGGGGCTATGAAAAACTGTTTTTT.

The chain uses TRBV9 and TRBJ2-3; 8 nucleotides align to TRBD2. CDR1 is SGDLS, CDR2 YYNGEE, per germline. This CDR3 region has 15 residues. V trimming: 0 bases; J trimming: 5 bases; junction bases outside the gene matches: 5. The CDR3 is CASSVDGLAGDTQYF. As DNA, the CDR3 is TGTGCCAGCAGCGTAGACGGACTAGCAGGAGATACGCAGTATTTT. The full variable domain, with the rest looked up from reference TRBV9 and TRBJ2-3, is DSGVTQTPKHLITATGQRVTLRCSPRSGDLSVYWYQQSLDQGLQFLIQYYNGEERAKGNILERFSAQQFPDLHSELNLSSLELGDSALYFCASSVDGLAGDTQYFGPGTRLTVL.